One sample yielded the 19 T cell receptor beta chains listed below, sequenced in a study of identical twins. TCRdb itself ran the 5' RACE reads through MiXCR, one entry per CDR3 protein. Among some 690,000 distinct CDR3 sequences listed, 21% were seen once. The same sample was also used in a study of T cells expressing NK-cell markers.

The source material was PBMCs. The source of these receptors is a woman aged 18-35 years in good health.

This clonotype was seen only a few times. The chain joins TRBV9 to TRBJ2-1; TRBD2 might be the D (5 bases). The CDR3 covers 17 residues. Germline V CDR1 and CDR2: SGDLS, YYNGEE. V was pared by 4 bases and J by 0 bases, with 17 bases between. In DNA, the CDR3 is TGTGCCAGCAGCACCCGCCTACGGGGAAGCTCCTACAATGAGCAGTTCTTC. It translates to CASSTRLRGSSYNEQFF.

The chain has TRBV7-9 and TRBJ2-3; D is undetermined. V was shortened by 2 bases and J by 9 bases, with 9 bases between the two germline ends. The CDR3 totals 12 residues. Germline-derived CDR1 and CDR2 are SEHNR and FQNEAQ (reference sequence). CDR3 sequence reads: CASSLRQTTQYF. CDR3 coding DNA: TGTGCCAGCAGCTTACGCCAGACCACGCAGTATTTT.

In its sample, this clonotype was seen a few times. The genes are TRBV20-1 and TRBJ2-1; 12 bases are shared with TRBD2. V shed 2 bases, J shed 7 bases, and the junction held 6 bases outside the gene matches. In germline, CDR1 is DFQATT, CDR2 SNEGSKA (reference sequence). This CDR3 comprises 15 residues. The DNA for the CDR3 is TGCAGTGCTAGAACCTGGACTAGCGGGGAGAATGAGCAGTTCTTC. It specifies CSARTWTSGENEQFF.

The V and J genes are TRBV10-3 and TRBJ1-1; tentatively, D is TRBD1 (6 bases). Germline V CDR1 and CDR2: ENHRY, SYGVKD. The CDR3 has 16 residues. Trimming cost V 3 bases and J 4 bases, with 18 bases left between them. CDR3 bases: TGTGCCATCAGTGAATCCCCCCAGGGGTCTGCCACTGAAGCTTTCTTT. It codes for CAISESPQGSATEAFF.

The chain joins TRBV7-2 to TRBJ2-5, with 14 bases identical to TRBD2. The CDR3 is 16 amino acids. J was trimmed by 0 bases and V by 5 bases; bases with no gene match: 2. Germline V CDR1 and CDR2: SGHTA, FQGNSA. The CDR3 sequence: CASSRTSGGYQETQYF. The CDR3 bases are TGTGCCAGCAGCAGGACTAGCGGGGGGTACCAAGAGACCCAGTACTTC.

The CDR3, as DNA: TGCGCCAGCAGCTTCGGAGATGGGCAGCAGTACTTC. Translation gives CASSFGDGQQYF. V gene TRBV5-1 combines with J gene TRBJ2-7; D unclear. The CDR3 runs 12 residues. With 2 bases removed from V and 8 bases from J, the gap between germline ends came to 11 bases. The germline V gene has CDR1 SGHRS and CDR2 YFSETQ.

The chain links TRBV28 to TRBJ2-5, with D possibly matching TRBD2 (6 bases). Germline V gene lookup returns CDR1 MDHEN and CDR2 SYDVKM. The CDR3 loop spans 15 amino acids. The V and J ends lost 6 bases and 5 bases respectively, with 19 bases between them. Written as DNA, the CDR3 is TGTGCCAGCAGCGGACGCGGGGAGGTTCGGGAGACCCAGTACTTC. It encodes CASSGRGEVRETQYF.

This clonotype came up a few times. The J gene is TRBJ2-5, the V gene TRBV12-3 or TRBV12-4, with unresolved D. Trimming removed 3 bases at V and 1 base at J, with 9 bases between. This CDR3 is built from 14 residues. The CDR3 loop is CASSFRIPQETQYF. The CDR3 DNA reads as TGTGCCAGCAGTTTTAGGATCCCCCAAGAGACCCAGTACTTC.

The genes are TRBV7-2 and TRBJ2-7; D remains ambiguous. Per germline, CDR1 SGHTA and CDR2 FQGNSA. This CDR3 is built from 12 residues. V lost 5 bases and J 5 bases, leaving 10 bases between the germline ends. CDR3 in amino acids: CASSALEDEQYF. The CDR3 nucleotides are TGTGCCAGCAGCGCCTTGGAAGACGAGCAGTACTTC.

This clonotype was seen repeatedly, ten times or more. CDR3 sequence: CSVARNDETQYF. CDR3 bases: TGCAGCGTTGCCAGGAACGACGAGACCCAGTACTTC. This sequence joins TRBV29-1 and TRBJ2-5, with D unclear. Germline values: CDR1 SQVTM, CDR2 ANQGSEA. V lost 4 bases to trimming and J lost 5 bases, with 11 bases between them. The CDR3 runs 12 residues. Full variable domain (missing parts from reference TRBV29-1 and TRBJ2-5): SAVISQKPSRDICQRGTSLTIQCQVDSQVTMMFWYRQQPGQSLTLIATANQGSEATYESGFVIDKFPISRPNLTFSTLTVSNMSPEDSSIYLCSVARNDETQYFGPGTRLLVL.

J is TRBJ1-5 and V is TRBV20-1; no firm D call. V was cut by 7 bases and J by 3 bases, with 10 bases left in between. This CDR3 contains 12 residues. Germline V gene data show CDR1 as DFQATT and CDR2 as SNEGSKA (reference sequence). The CDR3 nucleotides read TGCAGTGTGTCGGGAAACAATCAGCCCCAGCATTTT. This translates into CSVSGNNQPQHF.

The rearrangement links TRBV12-3 or TRBV12-4 to TRBJ1-3; 8 nucleotides line up with TRBD1. The length of the CDR3 is 15 residues. With 11 bases clipped from V and 3 bases from J, the junction kept 12 bases outside the gene matches. This CDR3 reads CAGLQGVSGGNTIYF. The CDR3, as DNA: TGTGCCGGACTACAGGGGGTATCGGGTGGAAACACCATATATTTT.

This clonotype showed up just a few times. The rearrangement links TRBV20-1 to TRBJ2-1, with a possible D match to TRBD1 (8 bases). V was shortened by 6 bases and J by 6 bases, with 18 bases between the two germline ends. The V gene's germline CDR1 is DFQATT and CDR2 SNEGSKA (reference sequence). The CDR3 sequence is 14 residues long. CDR3 nucleotide sequence: TGCAGTGCGGACTTACAGGGGGGGATCAATGAGCAGTTCTTC. It is translated as CSADLQGGINEQFF.

This clonotype has more than one count but fewer than ten. J is TRBJ2-5 and V is TRBV20-1, with D unclear. CDR1 is DFQATT, CDR2 SNEGSKA, per germline (reference sequence). The CDR3 has 12 residues. V was clipped by 6 bases and J by 3 bases, with 11 bases between them. This chain's CDR3 is CSASPFEETQYF. The CDR3 nucleotides are TGCAGTGCCTCCCCGTTTGAAGAGACCCAGTACTTC.

This clonotype was seen ten or more times. The V and J genes are TRBV29-1 and TRBJ1-1; possibly TRBD1 for D (5 bases). The V gene's germline CDR1 is SQVTM and CDR2 ANQGSEA. With 5 bases removed from V and 2 bases from J, the gap between germline ends came to 12 bases. This CDR3 has 13 amino acids. Written as DNA, the CDR3 is TGCAGCGTTCATGTGACAGTTAACACTGAAGCTTTCTTT. It is translated as CSVHVTVNTEAFF.

This clonotype has more than one count but fewer than ten. The CDR3 nucleotides read TGCGCCAGCAGCCCGGACGTCCTGTCGGAGACCCAGTACTTC. Its translation is CASSPDVLSETQYF. The chain has TRBV5-1 and TRBJ2-5; D gene uncertain. The germline CDR1 and CDR2 sequences are SGHRS and YFSETQ. This CDR3 is 14 amino acids long. Between the trimmed V and J ends, which lost 4 bases and 5 bases, there was a span of 15 bases.

The chain carries TRBV25-1 and TRBJ2-6; D is unclear. Germline CDR1 and CDR2: MGHDK and SYGVNS. The CDR3 consists of 16 residues. V was shortened by 3 bases and J by 0 bases, with 9 bases between the two germline ends. For the CDR3, the DNA is TGTGCCAGCAGTGACCTAATAAGCTCTGGGGCCAACGTCCTGACTTTC. It codes for CASSDLISSGANVLTF.

This clonotype was observed a few times. The chain carries TRBV6-2 or TRBV6-3 and TRBJ2-6; 8 nucleotides line up with TRBD1. With 5 bases clipped from V and 2 bases from J, the junction kept 5 bases outside the gene matches. This CDR3 spans 16 amino acids. Germline assignment: CDR1 MNHEY and CDR2 SVGEGT. In DNA, the CDR3 is TGTGCCAGCAGTAGGACAGGGATTGCTGGGGCCAACGTCCTGACTTTC. It translates to CASSRTGIAGANVLTF.

This clonotype occurred once. The rearrangement uses TRBV5-1 and TRBJ2-5, with D hard to call. The CDR3 sequence is 15 residues long. CDR1 and CDR2 from the germline V gene are SGHRS and YFSETQ. V shed 0 bases and J shed 4 bases, with 13 bases lying between them. In DNA, the CDR3 is TGCGCCAGCAGCTTGGACCAAACGGGTCGAGAGACCCAGTACTTC. Protein: CASSLDQTGRETQYF.